The rows below give T cell receptor beta chains drawn from one sample of a study of Siglec-9 on CD8 T cells in melanoma. TCRdb's copy holds only in-frame clones and misses some; the assay was immunoSEQ multiplex PCR. Among about 33,000 clones listed, 65% to 85% were seen once. The sequencing input was Siglec-9- CD8+ T cells sorted from blood. Receptor source: a human donor in good health. Each CDR3 is given with its conserved first and last residue. Each record gives: CDR3 DNA, CDR3 protein, clone size, V gene, D gene, J gene. The D gene is left open where the match is weak. Expanded clones get a size class; other rows say once, few or many, or leave the size out.

cdr3_nt: TGTGCCAACGTGACTAGCGGCTTACTTACCTACGAGCAGTACTTC
cdr3_aa: CANVTSGLLTYEQYF
clone_size: .
v_call: TRBV28
d_call: TRBD2
j_call: TRBJ2-7

cdr3_nt: TGTGCCACCTTGGTGGACACCGGGGAGCTGTTTTTT
cdr3_aa: CATLVDTGELFF
clone_size: few
v_call: TRBV7-9
d_call: .
j_call: TRBJ2-2

cdr3_nt: TGTGCCTGGAGTGTATCGCCTAGCGGCAATGAGCAGTTCTTC
cdr3_aa: CAWSVSPSGNEQFF
clone_size: .
v_call: TRBV30
d_call: TRBD2
j_call: TRBJ2-1

cdr3_nt: TGTGCCAGCAGCTCGGAGGGTATGCACAATGAGCAGTTCTTC
cdr3_aa: CASSSEGMHNEQFF
clone_size: .
v_call: TRBV7-3
d_call: .
j_call: TRBJ2-1

cdr3_nt: TGTGCCAGCAGCGTAGGAGGAGTTATGAACACTGAAGCTTTCTTT
cdr3_aa: CASSVGGVMNTEAFF
clone_size: .
v_call: TRBV9
d_call: .
j_call: TRBJ1-1

cdr3_nt: TGTGCCAGCAGCTTAAGTCGGGGGGGCAACTATGGCTACACCTTC
cdr3_aa: CASSLSRGGNYGYTF
clone_size: .
v_call: TRBV11-2
d_call: .
j_call: TRBJ1-2

cdr3_nt: TGTGCCAGCAGCCATGGGACAGGGGTCACAGATACGCAGTATTTT
cdr3_aa: CASSHGTGVTDTQYF
clone_size: .
v_call: TRBV6-5
d_call: TRBD1
j_call: TRBJ2-3

cdr3_nt: TGTGCCAGCAGCTTGGCGACAGGGCCTAACTATGGCTACACCTTC
cdr3_aa: CASSLATGPNYGYTF
clone_size: .
v_call: TRBV5-6
d_call: TRBD1
j_call: TRBJ1-2

cdr3_nt: TGTGCCAGCAGTGGGCCGGGACAGGGTCCCGAGAACTATGGCTACACCTTC
cdr3_aa: CASSGPGQGPENYGYTF
clone_size: .
v_call: TRBV6-1
d_call: TRBD1
j_call: TRBJ1-2

cdr3_nt: TGTGCCAGCAGCCCCCAGGGGGCGGGGACCTACGAGCAGTACTTC
cdr3_aa: CASSPQGAGTYEQYF
clone_size: .
v_call: TRBV13
d_call: TRBD1
j_call: TRBJ2-7

cdr3_nt: TGTGCCAGCAGCTCGACGGGAGAACTATATGGCTACACCTTC
cdr3_aa: CASSSTGELYGYTF
clone_size: .
v_call: TRBV5-6
d_call: .
j_call: TRBJ1-2

cdr3_nt: TGTGCCTGGAGCCACATGACAGGGATGACTGGAAACACCATATATTTT
cdr3_aa: CAWSHMTGMTGNTIYF
clone_size: .
v_call: TRBV30
d_call: TRBD1
j_call: TRBJ1-3

cdr3_nt: TGTGCCACCTCTCGGGGAGGGAATTCCTACAATGAGCAGTTCTTC
cdr3_aa: CATSRGGNSYNEQFF
clone_size: .
v_call: TRBV15
d_call: TRBD2
j_call: TRBJ2-1

cdr3_nt: TGTGCCAGCAGTAACCTCAGCGGTACCCCCAATGAGCAGTTCTTC
cdr3_aa: CASSNLSGTPNEQFF
clone_size: .
v_call: TRBV6-4
d_call: .
j_call: TRBJ2-1

cdr3_nt: TGTGCCAGCAGTTCTCGACAGGGGAGCGATGAGCAGTTCTTC
cdr3_aa: CASSSRQGSDEQFF
clone_size: once
v_call: TRBV27
d_call: TRBD1
j_call: TRBJ2-1

cdr3_nt: TGTGCCAGCAGCCTTTGGACTAGCGGATACACCGGGGAGCTGTTTTTT
cdr3_aa: CASSLWTSGYTGELFF
clone_size: .
v_call: TRBV5-4
d_call: TRBD2
j_call: TRBJ2-2

cdr3_nt: TGTGCCAGCAGTTTATGGTCGGGAGGCACAGATACGCAGTATTTT
cdr3_aa: CASSLWSGGTDTQYF
clone_size: .
v_call: TRBV27
d_call: .
j_call: TRBJ2-3

cdr3_nt: TGTGCCAGTAATGATAGAACTGGCAGAAGGACTGAAGCTTTCTTT
cdr3_aa: CASNDRTGRRTEAFF
clone_size: .
v_call: TRBV19
d_call: .
j_call: TRBJ1-1

cdr3_nt: TGCGCCAGCAGCTTGAGCTCAGACCTAAACTATGGCTACACCTTC
cdr3_aa: CASSLSSDLNYGYTF
clone_size: .
v_call: TRBV5-1
d_call: .
j_call: TRBJ1-2

cdr3_nt: TGCGCCAGCAGCTTCGGGGCGGGGGGCGAGCAGTACTTC
cdr3_aa: CASSFGAGGEQYF
clone_size: .
v_call: TRBV5-1
d_call: TRBD2
j_call: TRBJ2-7

cdr3_nt: TGTGCCAGCGACGAGGGATTTGGCAATGAGCAGTTCTTC
cdr3_aa: CASDEGFGNEQFF
clone_size: .
v_call: TRBV11-3
d_call: .
j_call: TRBJ2-1

cdr3_nt: TGTGCCAGCACGTGGAGTGGGGCCCCTGGGGCCAACGTCCTGACTTTC
cdr3_aa: CASTWSGAPGANVLTF
clone_size: .
v_call: TRBV7-9
d_call: .
j_call: TRBJ2-6